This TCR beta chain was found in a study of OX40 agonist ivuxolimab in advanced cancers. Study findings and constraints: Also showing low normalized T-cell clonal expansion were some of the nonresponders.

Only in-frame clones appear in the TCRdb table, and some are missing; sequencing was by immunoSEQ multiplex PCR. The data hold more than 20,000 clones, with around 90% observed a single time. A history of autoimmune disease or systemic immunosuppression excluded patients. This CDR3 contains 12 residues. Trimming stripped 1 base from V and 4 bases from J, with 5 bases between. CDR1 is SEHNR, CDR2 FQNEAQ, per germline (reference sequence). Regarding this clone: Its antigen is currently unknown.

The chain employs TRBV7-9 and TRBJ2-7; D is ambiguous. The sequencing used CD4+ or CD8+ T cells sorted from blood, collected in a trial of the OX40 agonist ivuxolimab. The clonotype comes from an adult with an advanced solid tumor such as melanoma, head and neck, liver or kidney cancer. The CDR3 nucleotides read TGTGCCAGCAGCTTAGATGCGTACGAGCAGTACTTC. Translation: CASSLDAYEQYF.